This TCR beta chain was sequenced for a study of T cells after yellow fever vaccination. This clonotype showed up just a few times. MiXCR was run by TCRdb on the 5' RACE reads, yielding one entry per CDR3 protein. Found here are 350,000 or so distinct CDR3 sequences, around 8.1% of them singletons; the top ten hold approximately 16%. The receptor was derived from a young man who received the YFV17D yellow fever vaccine. This specimen was PBMCs, taken approximately 47 days after the first yellow fever vaccination.

The CDR3 reads CASSQLITDTQYF. The CDR3 DNA reads as TGCGCCAGCAGCCAACTGATCACAGATACGCAGTATTTT. The chain recombines TRBV4-1 with TRBJ2-3, with D uncertain. V was shortened by 2 bases and J by 2 bases, with 5 bases between the two germline ends. The CDR3 is 13 amino acids. From germline, CDR1 is MGHRA and CDR2 YSYEKL.